Following are 15 T cell receptor beta chains from one sample sequenced in a study of shared clonotypes between healthy human individuals (dated by TCRdb to 2019 to 2021). Libraries came from the immunoSEQ multiplex PCR assay. TCRdb mirrors the immuneACCESS table, restricted to in-frame sequences. Some clones are absent from its copies; in checked studies, under half trace to an unresolved V gene, and the reason for the others is unknown. The sample yields approximately 2,300,000 clones; roughly 92% were counted once. In total, the top ten clones hold around 0.35% of the sample. Sequenced sample: naive CD4+ T cells from PBMCs. The sample's cell subset or site label is to be understood as: CD45RA+ positively selected. These receptors all stem from a man younger than 30 in good health. Some clones in this sample may be carry-over from other donors' samples.

The rearrangement links TRBV11-2 to TRBJ2-7; 7 nucleotides line up with TRBD2. Per the germline V gene, CDR1 is SGHAT and CDR2 is FQNNGV. V shed 3 bases and J 3 bases; nucleotides not matched to a gene: 8. The CDR3 runs to 15 residues. CDR3 nucleotides: TGTGCCAGCAGCTTGTCTGGCGGGAGCCGCTACGAGCAGTACTTC. It translates to CASSLSGGSRYEQYF.

This chain connects TRBV5-6 to TRBJ1-1; D gene uncertain. This CDR3 comprises 13 residues. In germline, CDR1 is SGHDT, CDR2 YYEEEE. Trimming stripped 1 base from V and 0 bases from J, with 4 bases between. The CDR3 spells CASSLRVNTEAFF. In DNA, the CDR3 is TGTGCCAGCAGCTTGAGGGTGAACACTGAAGCTTTCTTT.

The chain is built from TRBV28 and TRBJ2-2, with 8 bases that match TRBD1. Germline V gene lookup returns CDR1 MDHEN and CDR2 SYDVKM. Trimming cost V 5 bases and J 6 bases; bases outside gene matches: 11. The CDR3 covers 16 residues. The CDR3 sequence is CASSPIDRGNAGELFF. The DNA for the CDR3 is TGTGCCAGCAGTCCCATCGACAGGGGTAACGCCGGGGAGCTGTTTTTT.

This clone was observed a handful of times. The chain uses TRBV4-1 and TRBJ1-2, with 9 bases lining up with TRBD1. The CDR3 spans 14 residues. V lost 3 bases to trimming and J lost 8 bases; unmatched junction nucleotides: 7. From germline, CDR1 is MGHRA and CDR2 YSYEKL. The CDR3 is CASSQPGTGRGYTF. CDR3 DNA: TGCGCCAGCAGCCAGCCCGGGACAGGGCGAGGCTACACCTTC.

V usage is TRBV7-9 and J usage is TRBJ2-2; 7 bases are shared with TRBD2. Germline trimming cut 3 bases from V and 4 bases from J; bases unmatched to any gene: 5. The CDR3 length is 15 residues. Germline V gives CDR1 SEHNR, CDR2 FQNEAQ (reference sequence). CDR3 in amino acids: CASSFRREATGELFF. The CDR3 bases are TGTGCCAGCAGCTTTAGACGGGAGGCCACCGGGGAGCTGTTTTTT. Full variable domain (outside the CDR3, taken from reference TRBV7-9 and TRBJ2-2): DTGVSQNPRHKITKRGQNVTFRCDPISEHNRLYWYRQTLGQGPEFLTYFQNEAQLEKSRLLSDRFSAERPKGSFSTLEIQRTEQGDSAMYLCASSFRREATGELFFGEGSRLTVL.

This sequence joins TRBV11-2 and TRBJ2-3; 8 bases line up with TRBD1. The V gene end was trimmed by 6 bases and the J gene end by 7 bases; junction bases not matched to a gene: 12. Germline V gene lookup returns CDR1 SGHAT and CDR2 FQNNGV. The CDR3 has 15 amino acids. The CDR3 region has the DNA TGTGCCAGCAGACAACTTACAGGGGGATTACATACGCAGTATTTT. It yields the protein CASRQLTGGLHTQYF.

This clone has just a few counts. V is TRBV6-6 and J is TRBJ1-4; D gene unclear. The germline CDR1 and CDR2 sequences are MNHNY and SVGAGI (reference sequence). Trimming shortened V by 2 bases and J by 5 bases, and 0 bases separated the two germline ends. This CDR3 is built from 11 residues. This CDR3 reads CASSYNEKLFF. CDR3 nucleotides: TGTGCCAGCAGTTACAATGAAAAACTGTTTTTT.

This clone was seen just once. The chain combines TRBV6-1 with TRBJ1-4; no clear D. The V end lost 9 bases, the J end lost 9 bases, and 20 bases lay between the germline ends. Germline loops: CDR1 MNHNS, CDR2 SASEGT. The CDR3 runs 14 residues. The CDR3 sequence is CASISTLAVKKLFF. The CDR3 bases are TGTGCCAGTATATCTACACTGGCGGTGAAAAAACTGTTTTTT.

The chain uses TRBV7-7 and TRBJ1-5; the D gene is possibly TRBD1 (6 bases). The V end lost 6 bases, the J end lost 0 bases, and 27 bases lay between the germline ends. In germline, CDR1 is SSHAT, CDR2 FNYEAQ (reference sequence). This CDR3 is 20 amino acids long. This chain's CDR3 is CASSYTTGNNPSYSNQPQHF. The DNA for the CDR3 is TGTGCCAGCAGTTATACTACAGGGAACAACCCCTCATATAGCAATCAGCCCCAGCATTTT.

The chain uses TRBV19 and TRBJ1-5, with D unclear. CDR1 is LNHDA and CDR2 is SQIVND in the germline V gene (reference sequence). Deletions cut 5 bases from V and 4 bases from J, with 6 bases between. The CDR3 length is 12 residues. For the CDR3, the DNA is TGTGCCAGTAGTGGGAGGAATCAGCCCCAGCATTTT. Amino acids: CASSGRNQPQHF.

Worth noting for this clone: Other DNA sequences within the sample encode an identical CDR3. This rearrangement joins TRBV5-1 to TRBJ2-7; 9 bases line up with TRBD2. CDR3 length: 15 amino acids. Trimming removed 0 bases from V and 1 base from J; junction bases left unmatched: 2. Per the germline V gene, CDR1 is SGHRS and CDR2 is YFSETQ. The CDR3 spells CASSLGLAASYEQYF. The CDR3 nucleotides are TGCGCCAGCAGCTTGGGACTAGCGGCTTCCTACGAGCAGTACTTC.

The V and J genes are TRBV19 and TRBJ2-2; 9 positions match TRBD1. Germline V gene sequence: CDR1 LNHDA, CDR2 SQIVND (reference sequence). Trimming cost V 8 bases and J 7 bases; bases outside gene matches: 8. The CDR3 runs 14 residues. The CDR3, as DNA: TGTGCCAGTTTATTACAGGGGGCAGGCGGGGAGCTGTTTTTT. It encodes CASLLQGAGGELFF.

V gene TRBV27 combines with J gene TRBJ2-7, with 7 bases aligning to TRBD2. With 8 bases clipped from V and 0 bases from J, the junction kept 16 bases outside the gene matches. Germline values: CDR1 MNHEY, CDR2 SMNVEV (reference sequence). The CDR3 covers 17 residues. The CDR3 loop reads CASGPGGLRGSSYEQYF. The CDR3 DNA reads as TGTGCCAGCGGACCGGGAGGTTTGCGGGGAAGCTCCTACGAGCAGTACTTC.

This sequence joins TRBV5-1 and TRBJ2-1, with D tentatively TRBD1 (7 bases). This CDR3 has 13 residues. Trimming stripped 1 base from V and 8 bases from J, with 10 bases between. Per the germline V gene, CDR1 is SGHRS and CDR2 is YFSETQ. CDR3 loop: CASSLIRGDEQFF. For the CDR3, the DNA is TGCGCCAGCAGCTTGATCAGGGGGGATGAGCAGTTCTTC.

The chain carries TRBV2 and TRBJ1-4; 7 bases agree with TRBD1. This CDR3 is 15 amino acids long. J lost 4 bases, V lost 6 bases, and 8 bases had no gene match. CDR1 and CDR2 from the germline V gene are SNHLY and FYNNEI. The CDR3 is CASRNFRDSNEKLFF. The CDR3 bases are TGTGCCAGCAGAAATTTCCGGGACAGTAATGAAAAACTGTTTTTT.